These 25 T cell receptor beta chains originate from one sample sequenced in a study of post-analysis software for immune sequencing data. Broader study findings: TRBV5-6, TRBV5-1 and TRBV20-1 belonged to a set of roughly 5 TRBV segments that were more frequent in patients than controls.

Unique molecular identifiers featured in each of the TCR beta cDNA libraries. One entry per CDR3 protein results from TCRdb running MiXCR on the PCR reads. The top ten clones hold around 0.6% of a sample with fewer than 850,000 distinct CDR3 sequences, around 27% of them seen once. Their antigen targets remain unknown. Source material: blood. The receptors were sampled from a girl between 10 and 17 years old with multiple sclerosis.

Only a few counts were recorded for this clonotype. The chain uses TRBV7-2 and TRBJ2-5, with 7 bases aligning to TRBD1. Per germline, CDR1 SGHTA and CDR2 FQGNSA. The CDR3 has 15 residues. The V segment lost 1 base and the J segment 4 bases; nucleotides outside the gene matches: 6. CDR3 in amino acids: CASSLVDRVPETQYF. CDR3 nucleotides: TGTGCCAGCAGCTTAGTCGACAGGGTCCCAGAGACCCAGTACTTC.

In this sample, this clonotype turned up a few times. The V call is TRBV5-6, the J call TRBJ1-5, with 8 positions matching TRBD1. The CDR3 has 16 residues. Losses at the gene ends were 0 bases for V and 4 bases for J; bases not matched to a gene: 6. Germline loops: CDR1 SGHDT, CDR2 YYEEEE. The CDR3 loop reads CASSLGQGNFNQPQHF. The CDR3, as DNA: TGTGCCAGCAGCTTGGGACAGGGGAATTTTAATCAGCCCCAGCATTTT.

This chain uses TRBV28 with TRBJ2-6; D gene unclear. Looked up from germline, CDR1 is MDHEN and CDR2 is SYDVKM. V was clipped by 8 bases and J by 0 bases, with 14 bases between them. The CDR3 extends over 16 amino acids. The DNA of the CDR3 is TGTGCCAGCCGTAGGTCGGCAGGCTCTGGGGCCAACGTCCTGACTTTC. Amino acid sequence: CASRRSAGSGANVLTF.

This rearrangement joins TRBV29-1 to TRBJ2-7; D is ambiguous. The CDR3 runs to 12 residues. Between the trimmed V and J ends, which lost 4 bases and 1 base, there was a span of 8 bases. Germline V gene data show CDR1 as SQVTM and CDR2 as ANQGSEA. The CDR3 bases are TGCAGCGTTGTCGCAGTGTCCTACGAGCAGTACTTC. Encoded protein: CSVVAVSYEQYF.

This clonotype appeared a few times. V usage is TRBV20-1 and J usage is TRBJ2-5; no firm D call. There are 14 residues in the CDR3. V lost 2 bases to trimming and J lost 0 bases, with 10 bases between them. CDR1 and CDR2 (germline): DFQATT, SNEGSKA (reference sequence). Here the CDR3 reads CSARLLGYQETQYF. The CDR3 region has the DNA TGCAGTGCTAGACTTCTCGGGTACCAAGAGACCCAGTACTTC.

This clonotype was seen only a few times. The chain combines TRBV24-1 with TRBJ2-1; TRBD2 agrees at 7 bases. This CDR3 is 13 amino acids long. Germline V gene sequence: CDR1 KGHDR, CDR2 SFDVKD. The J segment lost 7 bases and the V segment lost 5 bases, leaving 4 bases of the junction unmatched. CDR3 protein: CATSVERGNEQFF. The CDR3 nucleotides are TGTGCCACCAGTGTTGAGCGGGGTAATGAGCAGTTCTTC.

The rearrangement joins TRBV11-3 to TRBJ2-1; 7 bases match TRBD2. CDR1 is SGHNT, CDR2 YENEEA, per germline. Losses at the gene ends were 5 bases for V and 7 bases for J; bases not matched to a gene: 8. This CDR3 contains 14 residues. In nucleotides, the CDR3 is TGTGCCAGCAGCCGACTAGCTGGTTCGAATGAGCAGTTCTTC. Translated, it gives CASSRLAGSNEQFF. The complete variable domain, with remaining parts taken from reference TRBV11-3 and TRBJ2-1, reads EAGVVQSPRYKIIEKKQPVAFWCNPISGHNTLYWYLQNLGQGPELLIRYENEEAVDDSQLPKDRFSAERLKGVDSTLKIQPAELGDSAVYLCASSRLAGSNEQFFGPGTRLTVL.

CDR3 sequence reads: CASNREGLGDTQYF. The CDR3 DNA is TGCGCCAGCAACCGGGAGGGCCTCGGAGATACGCAGTATTTT. This chain links TRBV10-1 with TRBJ2-3; 8 nucleotides agree with TRBD2. Germline CDR1 and CDR2: WNHNN and SYGVQD (reference sequence). The CDR3 totals 14 residues. V was pared by 7 bases and J by 5 bases, with 8 bases of the junction left unmatched.

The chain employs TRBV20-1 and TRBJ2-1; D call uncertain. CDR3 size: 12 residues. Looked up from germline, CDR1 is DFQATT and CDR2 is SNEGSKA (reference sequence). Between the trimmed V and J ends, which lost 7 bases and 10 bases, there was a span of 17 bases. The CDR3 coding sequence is TGCAGTGGTAGCAGAACTTCCTACGAGCAGTTCTTC. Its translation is CSGSRTSYEQFF.

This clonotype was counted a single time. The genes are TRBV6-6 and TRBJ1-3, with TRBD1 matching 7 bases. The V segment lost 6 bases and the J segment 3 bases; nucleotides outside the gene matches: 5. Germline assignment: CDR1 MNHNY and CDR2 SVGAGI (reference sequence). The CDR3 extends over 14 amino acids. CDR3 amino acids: CASRRTGDGNTIYF. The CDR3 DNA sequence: TGTGCCAGCAGGCGAACAGGGGATGGAAACACCATATATTTT.

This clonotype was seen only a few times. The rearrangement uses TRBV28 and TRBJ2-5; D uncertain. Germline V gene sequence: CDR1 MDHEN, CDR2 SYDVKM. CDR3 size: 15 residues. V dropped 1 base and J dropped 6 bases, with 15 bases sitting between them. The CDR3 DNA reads TGTGCCAGCAGTTTATCCAGTGCCCTGGTAAAGACCCAGTACTTC. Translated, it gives CASSLSSALVKTQYF.

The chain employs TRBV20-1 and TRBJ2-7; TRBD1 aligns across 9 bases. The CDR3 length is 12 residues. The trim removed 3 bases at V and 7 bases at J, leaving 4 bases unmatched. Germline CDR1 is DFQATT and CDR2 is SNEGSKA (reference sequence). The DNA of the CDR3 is TGCAGTGCTAGCGGGGACAGGGCTGAGCAGTACTTC. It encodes CSASGDRAEQYF.

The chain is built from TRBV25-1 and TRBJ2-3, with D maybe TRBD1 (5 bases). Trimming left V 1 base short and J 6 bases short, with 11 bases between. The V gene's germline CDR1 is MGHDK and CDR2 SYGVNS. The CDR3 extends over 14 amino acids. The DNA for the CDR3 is TGTGCCAGCAGTGAATGGGGCGCCGCGGATACGCAGTATTTT. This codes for CASSEWGAADTQYF.

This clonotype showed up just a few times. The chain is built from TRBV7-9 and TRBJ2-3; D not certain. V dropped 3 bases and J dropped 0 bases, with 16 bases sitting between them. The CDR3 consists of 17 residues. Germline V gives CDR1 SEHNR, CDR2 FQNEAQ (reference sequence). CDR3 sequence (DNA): TGTGCCAGCAGCTTCATCAGATCCTCAGAGAGCACAGATACGCAGTATTTT. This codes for CASSFIRSSESTDTQYF.

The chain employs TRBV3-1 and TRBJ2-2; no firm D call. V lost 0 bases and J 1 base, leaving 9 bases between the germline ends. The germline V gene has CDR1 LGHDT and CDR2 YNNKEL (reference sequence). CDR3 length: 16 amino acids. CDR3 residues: CASSQDSAGNTGELFF. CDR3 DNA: TGTGCCAGCAGCCAAGATTCCGCAGGGAACACCGGGGAGCTGTTTTTT.

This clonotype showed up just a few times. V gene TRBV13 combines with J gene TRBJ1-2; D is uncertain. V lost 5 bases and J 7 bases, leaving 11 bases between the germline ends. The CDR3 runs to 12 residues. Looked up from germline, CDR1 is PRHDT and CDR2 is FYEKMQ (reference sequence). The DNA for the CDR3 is TGTGCCAGCAGCGACGGCCGCTCTGGCTACACCTTC. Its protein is CASSDGRSGYTF.

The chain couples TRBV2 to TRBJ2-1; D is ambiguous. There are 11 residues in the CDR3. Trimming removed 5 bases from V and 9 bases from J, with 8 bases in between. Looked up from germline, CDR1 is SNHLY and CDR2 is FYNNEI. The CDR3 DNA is TGTGCCAGCAGTACGGACGGTGAGCAGTTCTTC. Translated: CASSTDGEQFF.

The CDR3 DNA reads as TGTGCCACCCGTTGGGGCTCCCAGGATACGCAGTATTTT. Protein sequence: CATRWGSQDTQYF. The chain links TRBV24-1 to TRBJ2-3; perhaps TRBD1 as D (5 bases). The V gene lost 9 bases and the J gene lost 6 bases, with 15 bases spanning the gap. This CDR3 is built from 13 residues. Germline V gene lookup returns CDR1 KGHDR and CDR2 SFDVKD.

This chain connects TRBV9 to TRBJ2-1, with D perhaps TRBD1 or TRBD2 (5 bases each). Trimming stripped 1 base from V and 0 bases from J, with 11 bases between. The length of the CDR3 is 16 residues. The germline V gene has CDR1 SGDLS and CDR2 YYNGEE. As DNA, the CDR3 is TGTGCCAGCAGCGTAAAAGGGACGCCCTCCTACAATGAGCAGTTCTTC. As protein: CASSVKGTPSYNEQFF.

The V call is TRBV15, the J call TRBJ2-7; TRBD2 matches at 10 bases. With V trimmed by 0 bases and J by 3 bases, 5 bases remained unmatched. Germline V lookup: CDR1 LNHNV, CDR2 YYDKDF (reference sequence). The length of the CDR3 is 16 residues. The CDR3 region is CATSRDRTSGDYEQYF. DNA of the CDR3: TGTGCCACCAGCAGAGATCGAACTAGCGGGGACTACGAGCAGTACTTC. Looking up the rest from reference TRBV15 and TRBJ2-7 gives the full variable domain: DAMVIQNPRYQVTQFGKPVTLSCSQTLNHNVMYWYQQKSSQAPKLLFHYYDKDFNNEADTPDNFQSRRPNTSFCFLDIRSPGLGDTAMYLCATSRDRTSGDYEQYFGPGTRLTVT.

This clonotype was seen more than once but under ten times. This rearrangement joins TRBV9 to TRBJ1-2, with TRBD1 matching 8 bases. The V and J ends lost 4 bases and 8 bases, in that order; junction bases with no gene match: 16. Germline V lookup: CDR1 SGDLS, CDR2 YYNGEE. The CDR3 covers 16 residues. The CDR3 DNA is TGTGCCAGCAGCTCAGGCCCCCGACAGGGGAAAGACGGCTACACCTTC. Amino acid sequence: CASSSGPRQGKDGYTF.

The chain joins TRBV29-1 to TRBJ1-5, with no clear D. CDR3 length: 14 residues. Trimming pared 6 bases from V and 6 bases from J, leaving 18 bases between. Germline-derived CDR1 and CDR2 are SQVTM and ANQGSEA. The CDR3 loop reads CSVLGPDDSQPQHF. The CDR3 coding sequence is TGCAGCGTCCTAGGACCTGATGACTCTCAGCCCCAGCATTTT.

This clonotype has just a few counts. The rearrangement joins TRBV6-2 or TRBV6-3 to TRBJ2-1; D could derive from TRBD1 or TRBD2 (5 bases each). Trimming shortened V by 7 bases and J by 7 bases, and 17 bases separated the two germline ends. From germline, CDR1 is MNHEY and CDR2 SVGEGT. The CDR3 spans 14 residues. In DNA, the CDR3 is TGTGCCAGCACCAGGGACCGTACAAAAAATGAGCAGTTCTTC. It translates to CASTRDRTKNEQFF.

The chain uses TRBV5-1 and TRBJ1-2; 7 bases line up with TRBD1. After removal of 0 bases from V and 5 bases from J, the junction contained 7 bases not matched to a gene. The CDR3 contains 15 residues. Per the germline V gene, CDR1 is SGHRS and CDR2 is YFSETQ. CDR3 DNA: TGCGCCAGCAGCTTGGTAAGGGGGCCTTCATATGGCTACACCTTC. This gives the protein CASSLVRGPSYGYTF.

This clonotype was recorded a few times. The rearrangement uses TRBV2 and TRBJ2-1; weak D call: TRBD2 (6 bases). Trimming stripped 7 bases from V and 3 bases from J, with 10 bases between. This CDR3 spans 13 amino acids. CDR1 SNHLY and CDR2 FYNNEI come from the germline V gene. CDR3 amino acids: CASKSTSYNEQFF. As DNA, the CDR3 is TGTGCCAGCAAATCGACTAGCTACAATGAGCAGTTCTTC.